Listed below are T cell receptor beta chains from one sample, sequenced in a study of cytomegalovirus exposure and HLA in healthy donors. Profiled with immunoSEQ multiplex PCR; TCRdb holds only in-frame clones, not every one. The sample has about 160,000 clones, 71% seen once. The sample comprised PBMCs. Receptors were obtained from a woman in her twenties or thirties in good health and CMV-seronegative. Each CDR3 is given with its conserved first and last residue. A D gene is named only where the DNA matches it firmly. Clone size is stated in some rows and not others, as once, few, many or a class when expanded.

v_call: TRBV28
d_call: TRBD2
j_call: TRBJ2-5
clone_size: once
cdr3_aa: CASSRGLAANFRETQYF
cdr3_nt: TGTGCCAGCAGTCGGGGACTAGCGGCAAATTTTCGGGAGACCCAGTACTTC

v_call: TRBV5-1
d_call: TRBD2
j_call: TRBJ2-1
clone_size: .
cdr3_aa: CASSLAYERGPYNEQFF
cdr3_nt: TGCGCCAGCAGCTTGGCCTACGAGCGGGGACCATACAATGAGCAGTTCTTC

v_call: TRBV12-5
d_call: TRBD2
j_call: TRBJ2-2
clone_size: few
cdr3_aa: CASGQRLAAGELFF
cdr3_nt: TGTGCTAGTGGTCAAAGACTAGCAGCCGGGGAGCTGTTTTTT

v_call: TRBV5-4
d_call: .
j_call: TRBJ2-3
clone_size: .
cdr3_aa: CASSWGGTSTDTQYF
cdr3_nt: TGTGCCAGCAGCTGGGGAGGTACTAGCACAGATACGCAGTATTTT

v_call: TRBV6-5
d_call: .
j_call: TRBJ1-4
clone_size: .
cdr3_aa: CASSPRLFREKLFF
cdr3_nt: TGTGCCAGCAGCCCGCGGCTCTTCAGAGAAAAACTGTTTTTT

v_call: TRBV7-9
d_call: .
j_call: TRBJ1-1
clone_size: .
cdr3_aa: CASSLAQGLNTEAFF
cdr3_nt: TGTGCCAGCAGCTTAGCGCAGGGTCTGAACACTGAAGCTTTCTTT

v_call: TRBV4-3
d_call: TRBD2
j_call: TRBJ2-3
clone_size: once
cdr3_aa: CASSQDYLAGNTDTQYF
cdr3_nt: TGCGCCAGCAGCCAAGATTACCTAGCGGGAAACACAGATACGCAGTATTTT

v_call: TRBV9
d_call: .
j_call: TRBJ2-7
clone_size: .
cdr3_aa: CASSVAPGVSYEQYF
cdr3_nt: TGTGCCAGCAGCGTAGCCCCGGGGGTGTCCTACGAGCAGTACTTC

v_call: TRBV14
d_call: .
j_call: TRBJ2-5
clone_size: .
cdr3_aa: CASGLVEETQYF
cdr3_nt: TGTGCCAGCGGCCTAGTGGAAGAGACCCAGTACTTC

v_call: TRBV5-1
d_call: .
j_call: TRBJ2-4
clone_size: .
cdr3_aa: CASSFAKGAKNIQYF
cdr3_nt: TGCGCCAGCAGCTTTGCCAAGGGGGCCAAAAACATTCAGTACTTC

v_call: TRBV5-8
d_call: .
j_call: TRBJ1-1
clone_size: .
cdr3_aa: CASSNFRGLSEAFF
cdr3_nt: TGTGCCAGCAGTAACTTTCGGGGGTTGTCTGAAGCTTTCTTT

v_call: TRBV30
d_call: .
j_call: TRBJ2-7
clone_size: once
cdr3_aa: CAWNRGTKGEQYF
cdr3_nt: TGTGCCTGGAACAGGGGGACTAAGGGCGAGCAGTACTTC

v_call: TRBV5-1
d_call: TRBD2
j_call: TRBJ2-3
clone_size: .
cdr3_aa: CASSLGTSGFTDTQYF
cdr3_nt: TGCGCCAGCAGCTTAGGGACTAGCGGGTTCACAGATACGCAGTATTTT

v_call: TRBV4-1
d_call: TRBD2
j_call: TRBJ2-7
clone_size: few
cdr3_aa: CASSQGGLAGSYEQYF
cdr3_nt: TGCGCCAGCAGCCAAGGAGGACTAGCGGGTTCCTACGAGCAGTACTTC

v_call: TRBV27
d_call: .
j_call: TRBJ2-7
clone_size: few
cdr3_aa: CASSLSRTGNSYEQYF
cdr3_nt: TGTGCCAGCAGTTTATCCAGGACGGGGAATTCCTACGAGCAGTACTTC

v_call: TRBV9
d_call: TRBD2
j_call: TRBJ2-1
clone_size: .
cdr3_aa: CASSVRGELAGARYNEQFF
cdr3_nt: TGTGCCAGCAGCGTAAGGGGAGAACTAGCGGGAGCCAGGTACAATGAGCAGTTCTTC

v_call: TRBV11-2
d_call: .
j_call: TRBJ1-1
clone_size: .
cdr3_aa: CASSLDWANTEAFF
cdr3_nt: TGTGCCAGCAGCTTGGACTGGGCGAACACTGAAGCTTTCTTT

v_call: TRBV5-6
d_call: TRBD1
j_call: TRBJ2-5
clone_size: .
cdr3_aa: CASSLVGTEETQYF
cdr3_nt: TGTGCCAGCAGCTTGGTTGGGACAGAAGAGACCCAGTACTTC

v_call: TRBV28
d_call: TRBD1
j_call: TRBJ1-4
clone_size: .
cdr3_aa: CASSLPGGMGEKLFF
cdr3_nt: TGTGCCAGCAGCCTACCAGGGGGGATGGGTGAAAAACTGTTTTTT

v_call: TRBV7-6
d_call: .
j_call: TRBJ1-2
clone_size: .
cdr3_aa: CASSPNQLASYGYTF
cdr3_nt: TGTGCCAGCAGCCCTAATCAGCTAGCGAGCTATGGCTACACCTTC

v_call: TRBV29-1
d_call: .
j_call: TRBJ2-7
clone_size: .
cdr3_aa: CSGSGGELYEQYF
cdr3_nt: TGCAGCGGCTCCGGGGGAGAACTCTACGAGCAGTACTTC

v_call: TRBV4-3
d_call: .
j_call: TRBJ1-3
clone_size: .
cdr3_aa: CASSQDQIRNTIYF
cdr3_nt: TGCGCCAGCAGCCAAGACCAGATTCGAAACACCATATATTTT